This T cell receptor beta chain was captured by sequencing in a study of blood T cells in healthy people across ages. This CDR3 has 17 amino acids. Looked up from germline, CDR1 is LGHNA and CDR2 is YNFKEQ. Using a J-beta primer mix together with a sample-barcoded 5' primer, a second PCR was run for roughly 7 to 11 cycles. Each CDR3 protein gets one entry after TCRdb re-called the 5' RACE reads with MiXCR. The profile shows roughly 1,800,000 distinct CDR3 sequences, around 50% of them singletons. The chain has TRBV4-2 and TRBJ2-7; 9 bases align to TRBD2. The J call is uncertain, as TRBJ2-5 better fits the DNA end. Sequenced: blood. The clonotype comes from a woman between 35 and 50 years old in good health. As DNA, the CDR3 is TGTGCCAGCAGCACCCAACCTCGCGGGGGGGCGTTCGGGACCCAGTACTTC. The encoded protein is CASSTQPRGGAFGTQYF.